The 8 T cell receptor beta chains below all came from one sample that was sequenced in a study of CD8+ T cells in alopecia areata. RNA, once extracted, was reverse transcribed into cDNA for use as the sequencing template. TCRdb keeps only in-frame clones here, not all; method: immunoSEQ multiplex PCR. The sample records more than 200,000 clones, approximately 45% being singletons. Treatment here: oral pan-JAK inhibitor, 5-10 mg twice daily. The sequencing here drew on CD4+ T cells sorted from blood, taken between weeks 36 and 40, from a patient treated with tofacitinib. The receptors stem from a human donor with alopecia areata.

The chain has TRBV7-2 and TRBJ2-2; D remains unclear. Germline CDR1 is SGHTA and CDR2 is FQGNSA. The V end lost 6 bases, the J end lost 1 base, and 9 bases lay between the germline ends. This CDR3 is 14 amino acids long. The CDR3 spells CASSRAGNTGELFF. In DNA form, the CDR3 reads TGTGCCAGCAGTCGCGCAGGGAACACCGGGGAGCTGTTTTTT.

In its sample, this clone was seen once. The CDR3 sequence is CASRRTGGSYEQYF. DNA for the CDR3: TGTGCCAGCAGAAGGACGGGGGGCTCCTACGAGCAGTACTTC. The chain links TRBV2 to TRBJ2-7; 7 nucleotides match TRBD2. The CDR3 sequence is 14 residues long. Germline trimming cut 6 bases from V and 0 bases from J; bases unmatched to any gene: 5. CDR1 SNHLY and CDR2 FYNNEI come from the germline V gene.

This clone has more than one count but fewer than ten. This rearrangement joins TRBV18 to TRBJ1-2; D not certain. V lost 3 bases to trimming and J lost 2 bases, with 7 bases between them. In germline, CDR1 is KGHSH, CDR2 LQKENI. CDR3 length equals 13 residues. The CDR3, as DNA: TGTGCCAGCTCACCGGACGAGAACTATGGCTACACCTTC. It yields the protein CASSPDENYGYTF.

Comment on this clone: The sample carries other DNA sequences with the same CDR3. The J gene is TRBJ2-3, the V gene TRBV11-2, with D possibly TRBD1 on 5 matching bases. Trimming stripped 3 bases from V and 1 base from J, with 11 bases between. CDR1 SGHAT and CDR2 FQNNGV come from the germline V gene. This CDR3 is 15 amino acids long. CDR3 coding DNA: TGTGCCAGCAGCTTCGGCCAGGGCGGCACAGATACGCAGTATTTT. Translated: CASSFGQGGTDTQYF.

Only one count was recorded for this clone. V and J are TRBV6-5 and TRBJ2-7; D possibly uses TRBD1 or TRBD2 (5 bases each). The germline gives CDR1 MNHEY, CDR2 SVGAGI. V dropped 6 bases and J dropped 2 bases, with 14 bases sitting between them. This CDR3 spans 14 amino acids. This chain's CDR3 is CASRGTYTPYEQYF. The CDR3 DNA is TGTGCCAGCAGGGGGACGTATACCCCCTACGAGCAGTACTTC.

This chain uses TRBV5-4 with TRBJ2-5, with unresolved D. Germline V gene data show CDR1 as SGHNT and CDR2 as YYREEE (reference sequence). This CDR3 is 15 amino acids long. Deletions cut 7 bases from V and 0 bases from J, with 16 bases between. Here the CDR3 reads CASAREIEYQETQYF. The CDR3 DNA reads TGTGCCAGCGCCCGCGAGATCGAGTACCAAGAGACCCAGTACTTC.

This chain joins TRBV7-9 and TRBJ2-7; D ambiguous. Germline V gene lookup returns CDR1 SEHNR and CDR2 FQNEAQ (reference sequence). This CDR3 comprises 11 residues. Trimming removed 5 bases at V and 6 bases at J, with 8 bases between. This chain's CDR3 is CASSPQREQYF. The CDR3 coding sequence is TGTGCCAGCAGCCCCCAGCGCGAGCAGTACTTC. Full variable domain (missing parts from reference TRBV7-9 and TRBJ2-7): DTGVSQNPRHKITKRGQNVTFRCDPISEHNRLYWYRQTLGQGPEFLTYFQNEAQLEKSRLLSDRFSAERPKGSFSTLEIQRTEQGDSAMYLCASSPQREQYFGPGTRLTVT.

The CDR3 here is CASRRRGNTGELFF. The CDR3 region has the DNA TGTGCCAGCCGGAGAAGGGGAAACACCGGGGAGCTGTTTTTT. The genes are TRBV6-6 and TRBJ2-2, with a possible D match to TRBD1 (5 bases). The V end lost 8 bases, the J end lost 2 bases, and 12 bases lay between the germline ends. This CDR3 is built from 14 residues. Germline V CDR1 and CDR2: MNHNY, SVGAGI (reference sequence).